The next 32 T cell receptor beta chains were all read from a single sample in a study of blood T cell repertoires in COVID-19 (dated by TCRdb to about 2020). The library came from the immunoSEQ multiplex PCR assay. The table comes from immuneACCESS by way of TCRdb, which keeps in-frame sequences with V and J called. Part of the clones is missing from these tables; in studies checked, under half for an unresolved V gene and the rest for unknown reasons. This sample holds under 250,000 clones; roughly 80% were observed only once. The ten largest account for around 5.5% of the sample. The sample was peripheral blood. The receptor set was obtained from an older woman who had recovered from COVID-19.

This chain uses TRBV9 with TRBJ2-7, with 9 bases aligning to TRBD2. CDR1 SGDLS and CDR2 YYNGEE come from the germline V gene. The CDR3 totals 14 residues. V was pared by 4 bases and J by 6 bases, with 8 bases of the junction left unmatched. Written as DNA, the CDR3 is TGTGCCAGCAGCCTCTTAGCGGGGGAAGGCGAGCAGTACTTC. It translates to CASSLLAGEGEQYF.

This chain joins TRBV5-1 and TRBJ1-1, with no clear D. Germline values: CDR1 SGHRS, CDR2 YFSETQ. The CDR3 is 14 residues long. With 4 bases removed from V and 2 bases from J, the gap between germline ends came to 12 bases. The CDR3 spells CASSALPGNTEAFF. Written as DNA, the CDR3 is TGCGCCAGCAGCGCGTTGCCGGGTAACACTGAAGCTTTCTTT.

This chain joins TRBV9 and TRBJ2-3, with a weak D call TRBD2 (5 bases). The CDR3 loop spans 13 amino acids. Germline CDR1 is SGDLS and CDR2 is YYNGEE. Trimming removed 4 bases at V and 6 bases at J, with 12 bases between. The CDR3 here is CASSPRALDTQYF. As DNA, the CDR3 is TGTGCCAGCAGCCCGCGGGCCCTGGATACGCAGTATTTT.

The chain employs TRBV5-4 and TRBJ1-2; D is undetermined. This CDR3 is built from 13 residues. Between the trimmed V and J ends, which lost 4 bases and 1 base, there was a span of 8 bases. Germline CDR1 is SGHNT and CDR2 is YYREEE (reference sequence). DNA for the CDR3: TGTGCCAGCAGCCGGGAGGATAACTATGGCTACACCTTC. It encodes CASSREDNYGYTF.

This sequence joins TRBV6-2 or TRBV6-3 and TRBJ2-5; 8 nucleotides match TRBD1. CDR3 length: 17 residues. Germline CDR1 MNHEY, CDR2 SVGEGT. V was pared by 2 bases and J by 3 bases, with 11 bases of the junction left unmatched. The CDR3 coding sequence is TGTGCCAGCAGTTACCTAGGTACAGGACAGGGAGAAGAGACCCAGTACTTC. This codes for CASSYLGTGQGEETQYF.

The chain is built from TRBV19 and TRBJ2-4; D might be TRBD2 (5 bases). The CDR3 sequence is 17 residues long. Germline V gene data show CDR1 as LNHDA and CDR2 as SQIVND (reference sequence). Between the trimmed V and J ends, which lost 3 bases and 1 base, there was a span of 16 bases. The CDR3 sequence is CASSIGPARRAKNIQYF. Written as DNA, the CDR3 is TGTGCCAGTAGTATTGGTCCGGCCCGGAGGGCCAAAAACATTCAGTACTTC.

CDR3 sequence: CASSLEGQGVREQYF. In DNA, the CDR3 is TGCGCCAGCAGCTTGGAGGGACAGGGGGTGAGGGAGCAGTACTTC. The chain is built from TRBV5-1 and TRBJ2-7, with 11 nucleotides matching TRBD1. V lost 0 bases and J lost 7; bases outside the gene matches: 6. Per germline, CDR1 SGHRS and CDR2 YFSETQ. The CDR3 spans 15 residues.

The J gene is TRBJ2-5, the V gene TRBV9, with TRBD1 as a possible D gene (5 bases). V was pared by 2 bases and J by 1 base, with 9 bases between. Germline V lookup: CDR1 SGDLS, CDR2 YYNGEE. The CDR3 has 14 residues. The CDR3 region has the DNA TGTGCCAGCAGCGTCACGGACACCCAAGAGACCCAGTACTTC. Amino acid sequence: CASSVTDTQETQYF.

This clone was counted a single time. The chain employs TRBV6-5 and TRBJ1-4; D is perhaps TRBD1 (5 bases). Between the trimmed V and J ends, which lost 1 base and 9 bases, there was a span of 12 bases. This CDR3 contains 14 residues. The germline gives CDR1 MNHEY, CDR2 SVGAGI. CDR3 sequence reads: CASSYLQGGQKLFF. CDR3 coding DNA: TGTGCCAGCAGTTACTTGCAGGGAGGGCAAAAACTGTTTTTT.

V is TRBV27 and J is TRBJ1-2, with 7 bases lining up with TRBD1. CDR1 MNHEY and CDR2 SMNVEV come from the germline V gene (reference sequence). V was pared by 3 bases and J by 6 bases, with 4 bases of the junction left unmatched. The CDR3 has 13 amino acids. The CDR3 is CASSFWDSDGYTF. The CDR3 region has the DNA TGTGCCAGCAGTTTTTGGGACAGCGATGGCTACACCTTC.

The rearrangement joins TRBV2 to TRBJ2-2; 7 bases fit TRBD1. Per germline, CDR1 SNHLY and CDR2 FYNNEI. CDR3 size: 14 residues. The V and J ends lost 6 bases and 3 bases, in that order; junction bases with no gene match: 4. The chain's CDR3 is CASRRQGDTGELFF. The CDR3 region has the DNA TGTGCCAGCAGGAGACAGGGTGACACCGGGGAGCTGTTTTTT.

The rearrangement joins TRBV28 to TRBJ2-5, with a tentative D call TRBD2 (5 bases). Trimming took 6 bases from V and 3 from J, leaving 14 bases between them. Germline CDR1 and CDR2: MDHEN and SYDVKM. The CDR3 has 14 residues. DNA for the CDR3: TGTGCCAGCAGGCGGACTGTCGCGAAAGAGACCCAGTACTTC. It is translated as CASRRTVAKETQYF. Combining the CDR3 with reference TRBV28 and TRBJ2-5 gives the whole variable domain DVKVTQSSRYLVKRTGEKVFLECVQDMDHENMFWYRQDPGLGLRLIYFSYDVKMKEKGDIPEGYSVSREKKERFSLILESASTNQTSMYLCASRRTVAKETQYFGPGTRLLVL.

The CDR3 here is CASSADREDTEAFF. The DNA for the CDR3 is TGTGCCAGCAGTGCGGACAGGGAGGACACTGAAGCTTTCTTT. The rearrangement joins TRBV2 to TRBJ1-1, with TRBD1 matching 8 bases. Per germline, CDR1 SNHLY and CDR2 FYNNEI. The CDR3 loop spans 14 amino acids. V lost 4 bases and J lost 3; bases outside the gene matches: 4.

This clone has just a few counts. V usage is TRBV19 and J usage is TRBJ1-5; 9 bases are a match to TRBD1. The germline V gene encodes CDR1 LNHDA and CDR2 SQIVND (reference sequence). CDR3 length: 13 amino acids. The junction had 4 bases not matched to a gene; V was cut back by 7 bases and J by 6 bases. The CDR3, as DNA: TGTGCCAGTACCGGGACAGGGTTTCAGCCCCAGCATTTT. Encoded protein: CASTGTGFQPQHF.

This rearrangement joins TRBV19 to TRBJ2-5; 8 bases map to TRBD1. The germline CDR1 and CDR2 sequences are LNHDA and SQIVND (reference sequence). The length of the CDR3 is 16 residues. J gave up 3 bases and V 0 bases, and 6 bases lay outside the gene matches. The CDR3 nucleotides are TGTGCCAGTAGTATAGACGGCAGGGGGCCGGAAGAGACCCAGTACTTC. Translated: CASSIDGRGPEETQYF. Drawing the rest from reference TRBV19 and TRBJ2-5, the complete variable domain is DGGITQSPKYLFRKEGQNVTLSCEQNLNHDAMYWYRQDPGQGLRLIYYSQIVNDFQKGDIAEGYSVSREKKESFPLTVTSAQKNPTAFYLCASSIDGRGPEETQYFGPGTRLLVL.

The J gene is TRBJ2-7, the V gene TRBV12-3 or TRBV12-4, with D possibly being TRBD1 (6 bases). The V end lost 3 bases, the J end lost 1 base, and 7 bases lay between the germline ends. The CDR3 totals 13 residues. The CDR3, as DNA: TGTGCCAGCAGTTTCGGGACATCCTACGAGCAGTACTTC. Translated, it gives CASSFGTSYEQYF.

J is TRBJ2-7 and V is TRBV7-9; 7 bases are a match to TRBD1. This CDR3 has 14 amino acids. Germline CDR1 reads SEHNR; CDR2 reads FQNEAQ (reference sequence). V trimming: 3 bases; J trimming: 3 bases; junction bases outside the gene matches: 5. CDR3 nucleotide sequence: TGTGCCAGCAGCTTCCACGGACAGGTCTACGAGCAGTACTTC. Translation: CASSFHGQVYEQYF. Combining the CDR3 with reference TRBV7-9 and TRBJ2-7 gives the whole variable domain DTGVSQNPRHKITKRGQNVTFRCDPISEHNRLYWYRQTLGQGPEFLTYFQNEAQLEKSRLLSDRFSAERPKGSFSTLEIQRTEQGDSAMYLCASSFHGQVYEQYFGPGTRLTVT.

The V call is TRBV6-5, the J call TRBJ1-1; possibly TRBD1 for D (6 bases). This CDR3 spans 15 amino acids. Trimming left V 6 bases short and J 2 bases short, with 16 bases between. Germline-derived CDR1 and CDR2 are MNHEY and SVGAGI. CDR3 sequence: CASSKQGSGNTEAFF. The CDR3, as DNA: TGTGCCAGCAGCAAGCAGGGGTCGGGAAACACTGAAGCTTTCTTT.

V usage is TRBV10-3 and J usage is TRBJ2-1, with a possible D match to TRBD2 (7 bases). The V gene's germline CDR1 is ENHRY and CDR2 SYGVKD. The CDR3 contains 15 residues. Trimming stripped 1 base from V and 10 bases from J, with 17 bases between. CDR3: CAISEFGGARNEQFF. The CDR3 nucleotides read TGTGCCATCAGTGAGTTTGGGGGGGCGCGAAACGAGCAGTTCTTC.

The chain links TRBV9 to TRBJ2-2; 8 bases are a match to TRBD2. CDR3 length: 16 amino acids. In germline, CDR1 is SGDLS, CDR2 YYNGEE. Trimming took 4 bases from V and 7 from J; bases not matched to a gene: 12. The CDR3 protein is CASSPPGTSSGGELFF. For the CDR3, the DNA is TGTGCCAGCAGCCCCCCCGGGACTAGTTCCGGCGGGGAGCTGTTTTTT.

This sequence joins TRBV12-3 or TRBV12-4 and TRBJ1-1, with unresolved D. The CDR3 length is 11 residues. V gave up 6 bases and J gave up 6 bases, with 8 bases separating them. The CDR3 loop reads CASSEEAEAFF. CDR3 sequence (DNA): TGTGCCAGCAGCGAAGAGGCTGAAGCTTTCTTT.

A few counts support this clone. The rearrangement uses TRBV4-1 and TRBJ2-5; perhaps TRBD1 as D (6 bases). Looked up from germline, CDR1 is MGHRA and CDR2 is YSYEKL. The V and J ends lost 1 base and 5 bases respectively, with 14 bases between them. The CDR3 is 15 amino acids. The CDR3 region has the DNA TGCGCCAGCAGCCAAGGACAGGTCCCAAGGGAGACCCAGTACTTC. Translated: CASSQGQVPRETQYF.

This clone is a singleton in its sample. This sequence joins TRBV19 and TRBJ1-2, with D perhaps TRBD1 (6 bases). Germline CDR1 is LNHDA and CDR2 is SQIVND (reference sequence). The V and J ends lost 3 bases and 4 bases respectively, with 18 bases between them. This CDR3 is built from 16 residues. The CDR3 protein is CASSIPLLRGSYGYTF. The CDR3 DNA reads as TGTGCCAGTAGTATTCCCCTCCTCAGGGGTAGCTATGGCTACACCTTC.

The J gene is TRBJ2-1, the V gene TRBV4-1, with TRBD2 matching 8 bases. Germline-derived CDR1 and CDR2 are MGHRA and YSYEKL. The CDR3 has 16 amino acids. J lost 4 bases, V lost 7 bases, and 12 bases had no gene match. The CDR3 here is CASNRGGRDWYNEQFF. The CDR3, as DNA: TGCGCCAGCAACCGGGGGGGGAGGGACTGGTACAATGAGCAGTTCTTC.

The genes are TRBV4-2 and TRBJ2-3; 7 bases are a match to TRBD1. CDR1 LGHNA and CDR2 YNFKEQ come from the germline V gene. The CDR3 runs to 17 residues. Trimming removed 1 base from V and 6 bases from J; junction bases left unmatched: 13. The CDR3 sequence is CASSQGQGSLSGDTQYF. CDR3 sequence (DNA): TGTGCCAGCAGCCAAGGACAGGGTTCTCTTTCCGGGGATACGCAGTATTTT.

This clone occurred a few times. The genes are TRBV4-2 and TRBJ1-3, with D maybe TRBD1 (5 bases). CDR3 length: 16 amino acids. Germline V gene sequence: CDR1 LGHNA, CDR2 YNFKEQ. Trimming cost V 1 base and J 4 bases, with 14 bases left between them. DNA of the CDR3: TGTGCCAGCAGCCAAGGGATTCAGGGCGACGGAAACACCATATATTTT. Translation: CASSQGIQGDGNTIYF.

V is TRBV6-6 and J is TRBJ2-5; TRBD2 might be the D (6 bases). V dropped 5 bases and J dropped 1 base, with 17 bases sitting between them. The germline CDR1 and CDR2 sequences are MNHNY and SVGAGI (reference sequence). The CDR3 sequence is 16 residues long. CDR3 bases: TGTGCCAGCAGTCCGATACCCGGGACTCTCCAAGAGACCCAGTACTTC. Encoded protein: CASSPIPGTLQETQYF.

The chain uses TRBV11-2 and TRBJ1-2; D is unclear. Germline V lookup: CDR1 SGHAT, CDR2 FQNNGV. The germline V and J ends were trimmed by 7 bases and 6 bases, with 21 bases remaining between them. The CDR3 extends over 15 amino acids. The CDR3 DNA reads as TGTGCCAGCACCCCCCCGGGAAGGGTCGGGCATGGCTACACCTTC. It yields the protein CASTPPGRVGHGYTF.

J is TRBJ2-3 and V is TRBV7-3; perhaps TRBD2 as D (5 bases). Germline V gene data show CDR1 as SGHTA and CDR2 as FQGTGA. The CDR3 length is 16 residues. V gave up 1 base and J gave up 4 bases, with 15 bases separating them. The CDR3 here is CASSLKASRGADTQYF. The CDR3 bases are TGTGCCAGCAGCTTAAAGGCCTCCCGGGGTGCAGATACGCAGTATTTT.

The genes are TRBV20-1 and TRBJ2-7; a possible D gene is TRBD1 (5 bases). The V gene lost 3 bases and the J gene lost 5 bases, with 8 bases spanning the gap. Germline V gene lookup returns CDR1 DFQATT and CDR2 SNEGSKA (reference sequence). The CDR3 is made up of 11 amino acids. In nucleotides, the CDR3 is TGCAGTGCTAGGCAGGGTAACGAGCAGTACTTC. It yields the protein CSARQGNEQYF.

This chain links TRBV3-1 (or the pseudogene TRBV3-2) with TRBJ1-2; D gene uncertain. The germline V gene has CDR1 LGHDT and CDR2 YNNKEL (reference sequence). Between the trimmed V and J ends, which lost 2 bases and 0 bases, there was a span of 10 bases. The CDR3 has 15 amino acids. Here the CDR3 DNA reads TGTGCCAGCAGCCAAAACACCGGGACTAACTATGGCTACACCTTC. Its protein product is CASSQNTGTNYGYTF.

A remark on this clone: An end of the junction does not agree with germline; a read error may underlie this. This chain links TRBV4-1 with TRBJ2-5, with 16 bases that match TRBD2. Germline values: CDR1 MGHRA, CDR2 YSYEKL. The CDR3 contains 20 residues. The CDR3, as DNA: TGCGCCAGCAGCAAAGAGGGACTAGCGGGGGGGCGCTACTCTAAAGAGACCCAGTACTTC. This encodes CASSKEGLAGGRYSKETQYF.